The count of the clone carrying this TCR beta chain is one. Its antigen is currently unknown. This sample was taken from a study of T cell responses to AZD1222 COVID-19 vaccine. V lost 5 bases, J lost 0 bases, and 11 bases lay in between. The CDR3 has 15 residues. Looked up from germline, CDR1 is LNHDA and CDR2 is SQIVND (reference sequence). Study-wide findings and caveats: Mapped onto spike, vaccine-associated CD4 TCRs spanned it and were dominant at 160-218 and 743-854. Scientists sampled the repertoires only once the peak T cell response had passed.

TCRdb keeps only in-frame clones here, not all; method: immunoSEQ multiplex PCR. The table has some 130,000 clones, 85% to 95% seen once. This clonotype was sampled from an adult who received the AZD1222 COVID-19 vaccine. The specimen was peripheral blood, collected 28 days after the second AZD1222 dose. The rearrangement uses TRBV19 and TRBJ1-3; D not resolved. The CDR3 nucleotides read TGTGCCAGTAGTCCGACCAAGAGCTCTGGAAACACCATATATTTT. Protein sequence: CASSPTKSSGNTIYF.